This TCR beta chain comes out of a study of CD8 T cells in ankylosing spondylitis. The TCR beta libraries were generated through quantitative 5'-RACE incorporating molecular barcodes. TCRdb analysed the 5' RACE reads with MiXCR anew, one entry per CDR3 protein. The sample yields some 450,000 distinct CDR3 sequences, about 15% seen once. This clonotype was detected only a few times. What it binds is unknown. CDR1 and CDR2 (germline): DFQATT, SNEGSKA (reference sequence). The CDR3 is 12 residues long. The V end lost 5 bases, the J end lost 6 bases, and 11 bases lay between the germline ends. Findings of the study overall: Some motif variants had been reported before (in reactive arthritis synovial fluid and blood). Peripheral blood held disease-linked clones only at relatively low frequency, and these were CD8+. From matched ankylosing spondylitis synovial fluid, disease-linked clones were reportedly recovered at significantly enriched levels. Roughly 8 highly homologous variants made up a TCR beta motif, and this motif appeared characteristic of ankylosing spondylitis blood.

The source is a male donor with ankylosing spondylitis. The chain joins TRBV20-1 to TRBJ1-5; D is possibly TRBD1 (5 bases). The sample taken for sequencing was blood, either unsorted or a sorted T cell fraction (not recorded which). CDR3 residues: CSAFREGQPQHF. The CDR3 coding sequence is TGCAGTGCTTTCAGGGAAGGTCAGCCCCAGCATTTT.